This T cell receptor (beta chain) was retrieved from a study of T cells in Graves' hyperthyroidism and ophthalmopathy. Study context: Before treatment of any kind, peripheral blood was taken at initial diagnosis. The study, taken as a whole, reports: Most expanded thyroid clonotypes above 0.001 recurred in blood.

The source material, RNA transcripts, was used to amplify TCR beta CDR3 regions. RT-PCR in the first round (using the HTBI primer set) targeted the TCR CDR3. Each CDR3 protein is one row after TCRdb ran MiXCR on the multiplex PCR reads. The profile shows around 800,000 distinct CDR3 sequences, about two fifths of them singletons. This clonotype has just a few counts. Its antigen is undetermined. The length of the CDR3 is 15 residues. Germline V gene data show CDR1 as SGHRS and CDR2 as YFSETQ. V was shortened by 4 bases and J by 0 bases, with 11 bases between the two germline ends. The sequence was obtained from a man between 18 and 35 years old with Graves' hyperthyroidism. Sample: blood. The chain joins TRBV5-1 to TRBJ1-5, with D possibly matching TRBD1 (6 bases). CDR3 sequence reads: CASSVGHNSNQPQHF. The CDR3, as DNA: TGCGCCAGCAGCGTGGGACATAATAGCAATCAGCCCCAGCATTTT.